This T cell receptor (beta chain) was profiled in a study of identical twins. General observations from the study: Instead of following the same donors, the conclusions were based on cross-sectional statistical analysis. Weaker excess twin sharing was observed in beta out-of-frame sequences. Cord blood beta clonotypes present at high abundance carried fewer insertions; no such pattern appeared in memory repertoires.

The CDR3 sequence is 19 residues long. After removal of 2 bases from V and 7 bases from J, the junction contained 13 bases not matched to a gene. Germline loops: CDR1 MGHRA, CDR2 YSYEKL. From the 5' RACE reads, TCRdb called clonotypes with MiXCR, one entry per CDR3 protein. The sample has under 500,000 distinct CDR3 sequences; 13% to 15% are singletons. As to this clonotype: Its target is not known.

The same data also went into a second study, on yellow fever vaccine responses in identical twins.

The material sequenced was CD4+ T cells sorted from blood. The gene calls are TRBV4-1 and TRBJ2-1; the match to TRBD2 covers 14 bases. The receptor was derived from a woman aged 18-35 years in good health. In DNA form, the CDR3 reads TGCGCCAGCAGCCAAACTAAGGGACTAGCGGGAGTGAAGGATAATGAGCAGTTCTTC. It specifies CASSQTKGLAGVKDNEQFF.